This TCR beta chain was identified during a study of blood T cell repertoires in COVID-19. In the study overall: Some COVID-19 samples were acute and others convalescent; all came from the United States, Italy and Spain. Sources were T cells, B-cell-depleted T cells, or PBMCs; the material itself was cDNA or gDNA.

The length of the CDR3 is 13 residues. The germline V gene encodes CDR1 MNHEY and CDR2 SMNVEV (reference sequence). The J segment lost 1 base and the V segment lost 8 bases, leaving 1 base of the junction unmatched. Assay: immunoSEQ multiplex PCR; the TCRdb copy retains only in-frame clones and omits some. The table lists under 250,000 clones, around four fifths of them singletons, with over 4% in the top ten. The receptor was derived from a woman in her seventies with COVID-19, enrolled during active disease. This chain links TRBV27 with TRBJ2-2; 7 bases map to TRBD1. What was sequenced was peripheral blood. DNA of the CDR3: TGTGCCAGCCGGACAGGGAACACCGGGGAGCTGTTTTTT. This encodes CASRTGNTGELFF.